This passage covers 26 T cell receptor beta chains from one sample sequenced in a study of T-cell reconstitution after alpha-beta-depleted transplantation in children. A library of TCRbeta sequences, prepared with unique molecular identifiers, was generated. Using its own MiXCR run on the PCR reads, TCRdb lists one record per CDR3 protein. Of around 200,000 distinct CDR3 sequences listed, under 9.5% were seen once; the top ten hold about 6.2%. Material: PBMCs from the stem cell graft donor, obtained from the stem cell graft. These receptors originate from a human donor who donated a stem cell graft to a child with acute lymphoblastic leukemia.

This clonotype has ten or more counts. Here the CDR3 reads CSARRTGSNYGYTF. Written as DNA, the CDR3 is TGCAGTGCTCGGCGGACAGGGAGTAACTATGGCTACACCTTC. The chain uses TRBV20-1 and TRBJ1-2; 8 bases match TRBD1. CDR1 is DFQATT and CDR2 is SNEGSKA in the germline V gene (reference sequence). V lost 5 bases to trimming and J lost 1 base; unmatched junction nucleotides: 6. CDR3 size: 14 residues.

The chain couples TRBV7-9 to TRBJ2-7; D possibly corresponds to TRBD2 (7 bases). The CDR3 length is 13 residues. The V end was cut by 4 bases, the J end by 2 bases, with 9 bases between. The V gene's germline CDR1 is SEHNR and CDR2 FQNEAQ (reference sequence). CDR3 sequence: CASSSGGPYEQYF. The CDR3 DNA reads TGTGCCAGCAGCTCCGGGGGGCCCTACGAGCAGTACTTC.

Only a few counts were recorded for this clonotype. The rearrangement joins TRBV6-5 to TRBJ2-2; D may be TRBD2 (7 bases). The germline V gene has CDR1 MNHEY and CDR2 SVGAGI. The CDR3 extends over 16 amino acids. Deletions cut 2 bases from V and 4 bases from J, with 14 bases between. CDR3 in DNA: TGTGCCAGCAGTTACCCGAGGGGGGGAAGCACCGGGGAGCTGTTTTTT. The encoded protein is CASSYPRGGSTGELFF.

A few counts support this clonotype. The chain links TRBV5-1 to TRBJ1-1; D might be TRBD1 (5 bases). V lost 0 bases and J lost 3, with 9 bases in between. The CDR3 runs to 14 residues. Germline CDR1 and CDR2: SGHRS and YFSETQ. The CDR3 sequence: CASSLGDFYTEAFF. Written as DNA, the CDR3 is TGCGCCAGCAGCTTGGGGGACTTCTACACTGAAGCTTTCTTT. Using reference TRBV5-1 and TRBJ1-1 for the parts outside the CDR3, the full variable domain is KAGVTQTPRYLIKTRGQQVTLSCSPISGHRSVSWYQQTPGQGLQFLFEYFSETQRNKGNFPGRFSGRQFSNSRSEMNVSTLELGDSALYLCASSLGDFYTEAFFGQGTRLTVV.

In its sample, this clonotype was seen a few times. The V call is TRBV7-9, the J call TRBJ2-2; D might be TRBD1 or TRBD2, each matching 5 bases. The CDR3 has 15 amino acids. Germline V gene lookup returns CDR1 SEHNR and CDR2 FQNEAQ (reference sequence). The germline V and J ends were trimmed by 1 base and 3 bases, with 9 bases remaining between them. CDR3 DNA: TGTGCCAGCAGCTTAGGGGACGTTGACACCGGGGAGCTGTTTTTT. This codes for CASSLGDVDTGELFF.

The V call is TRBV7-6, the J call TRBJ2-1, with 9 nucleotides matching TRBD1. Trimming took 4 bases from V and 8 from J; bases not matched to a gene: 12. Germline V CDR1 and CDR2: SGHVS, FNYEAQ. CDR3 length: 16 amino acids. In nucleotides, the CDR3 is TGTGCCAGCAGCTCACCCGGGGACAGGGATACGGATGAGCAGTTCTTC. This encodes CASSSPGDRDTDEQFF.

The rearrangement uses TRBV7-6 and TRBJ1-1; no firm D call. Germline CDR1 reads SGHVS; CDR2 reads FNYEAQ. Trimming took off 5 bases at V and 3 bases at J, with 13 bases between the two ends. The CDR3 runs to 14 residues. The CDR3 reads CASSPLGSDTEAFF. In DNA, the CDR3 is TGTGCCAGCAGCCCCTTGGGATCGGACACTGAAGCTTTCTTT.

This chain joins TRBV7-8 and TRBJ2-5, with D hard to call. Germline loops: CDR1 SGHVS, CDR2 FQNEAQ. The CDR3 is 13 amino acids. Trimming left V 2 bases short and J 5 bases short, with 9 bases between. The CDR3 sequence: CASSLRSVETQYF. The CDR3 coding sequence is TGTGCCAGCAGCTTAAGGAGCGTGGAGACCCAGTACTTC.

In its sample, this clonotype was seen many times. The CDR3 is CSASRGPNTGELFF. The DNA for the CDR3 is TGCAGTGCTAGTCGAGGACCGAACACCGGGGAGCTGTTTTTT. This sequence joins TRBV20-1 and TRBJ2-2; no firm D call. The CDR3 extends over 14 amino acids. The V gene's germline CDR1 is DFQATT and CDR2 SNEGSKA (reference sequence). Trimming took 3 bases from V and 0 from J, leaving 8 bases between them.

This clonotype was observed at least ten times. The rearrangement joins TRBV5-1 to TRBJ2-3; D is undetermined. Trimming took 3 bases from V and 3 from J, leaving 11 bases between them. This CDR3 is built from 14 residues. CDR1 and CDR2 from the germline V gene are SGHRS and YFSETQ. The CDR3 loop reads CASSSTSQTDTQYF. The CDR3 DNA follows: TGCGCCAGCAGCTCCACGTCCCAAACAGATACGCAGTATTTT.

This clonotype was picked up a small number of times. The chain recombines TRBV5-8 with TRBJ2-3; TRBD2 might be the D (5 bases). Trimming removed 5 bases from V and 2 bases from J, with 18 bases in between. Germline values: CDR1 SGHTS, CDR2 YDEGEE. This CDR3 is built from 16 residues. In DNA form, the CDR3 reads TGTGCCAGCAGGCACCCCGTTTGGAGGAACACAGATACGCAGTATTTT. Translation: CASRHPVWRNTDTQYF.

This clonotype was recorded at least ten times. This chain uses TRBV9 with TRBJ1-6, with D tentatively TRBD1 (6 bases). V was trimmed by 3 bases and J by 6 bases, leaving 10 bases between them. The germline CDR1 and CDR2 sequences are SGDLS and YYNGEE. The CDR3 sequence is 14 residues long. As DNA, the CDR3 is TGTGCCAGCAGCGCAGGGGTTTTTAATTCACCCCTCCACTTT. It yields the protein CASSAGVFNSPLHF.

The genes are TRBV20-1 and TRBJ2-7; 8 positions agree with TRBD1. Trimming took 1 base from V and 6 from J; bases not matched to a gene: 8. The CDR3 has 14 residues. Germline lookup yields CDR1 DFQATT and CDR2 SNEGSKA (reference sequence). CDR3: CSARGTGLGGEQYF. The CDR3 DNA reads TGCAGTGCTAGAGGGACAGGGCTTGGAGGCGAGCAGTACTTC.

The chain joins TRBV18 to TRBJ2-5; D is possibly TRBD2 (5 bases). Trimming took off 2 bases at V and 5 bases at J, with 9 bases between the two ends. The CDR3 totals 13 residues. Germline CDR1 KGHSH, CDR2 LQKENI. CDR3 in DNA: TGTGCCAGCTCACCATGGGGAGAGGAGACCCAGTACTTC. Encoded protein: CASSPWGEETQYF.

This clonotype was counted many times. The rearrangement uses TRBV7-9 and TRBJ2-7; D might be TRBD2 (7 bases). Germline CDR1 reads SEHNR; CDR2 reads FQNEAQ (reference sequence). V dropped 2 bases and J dropped 2 bases, with 13 bases sitting between them. The CDR3 spans 15 residues. CDR3 in amino acids: CASSLLSGGAYEQYF. CDR3 DNA sequence: TGTGCCAGCAGCTTATTGTCGGGGGGCGCCTACGAGCAGTACTTC.

This clonotype was recorded at least ten times. The chain recombines TRBV19 with TRBJ2-2; D is possibly TRBD1 (5 bases). The V end lost 3 bases, the J end lost 1 base, and 15 bases lay between the germline ends. Germline V lookup: CDR1 LNHDA, CDR2 SQIVND (reference sequence). The CDR3 totals 17 residues. CDR3 nucleotide sequence: TGTGCCAGTAGTATTCAATTGCAGGGCCGGAACACCGGGGAGCTGTTTTTT. Translation gives CASSIQLQGRNTGELFF.

Ten or more counts support this clonotype. The rearrangement links TRBV20-1 to TRBJ2-1; a weak D match, TRBD2 (6 bases). Trimming removed 1 base from V and 2 bases from J, with 12 bases in between. This CDR3 comprises 15 residues. Germline CDR1 reads DFQATT; CDR2 reads SNEGSKA (reference sequence). The CDR3 nucleotides are TGCAGTGCTAGAGCCTTCGCGGGGACCTACAATGAGCAGTTCTTC. Translating it yields CSARAFAGTYNEQFF.

The table lists this clonotype with many counts. V gene TRBV24-1 combines with J gene TRBJ1-2; D uncertain. CDR3 length: 13 residues. In germline, CDR1 is KGHDR, CDR2 SFDVKD. The ends were cut back, 4 bases at V and 2 bases at J, with 7 bases in the middle. The DNA of the CDR3 is TGTGCCACCAGTGACGGGGAGAACTATGGCTACACCTTC. This translates into CATSDGENYGYTF.

There are many counts of this clonotype. V is TRBV7-2 and J is TRBJ2-5; 8 bases line up with TRBD2. The CDR3 sequence is 16 residues long. Germline loops: CDR1 SGHTA, CDR2 FQGNSA. Trimming cost V 1 base and J 5 bases; bases outside gene matches: 9. The CDR3: CASSLVLGGAAETQYF. The CDR3 bases are TGTGCCAGCAGCTTAGTGCTCGGGGGGGCGGCGGAGACCCAGTACTTC.

This clonotype was recorded at least ten times. The genes are TRBV3-1 and TRBJ2-7; 8 nucleotides line up with TRBD1. Germline V CDR1 and CDR2: LGHDT, YNNKEL (reference sequence). Germline trimming cut 3 bases from V and 3 bases from J; bases unmatched to any gene: 1. The CDR3 runs to 13 residues. In DNA form, the CDR3 reads TGTGCCAGCAGCCAGGACAGGGTCTACGAGCAGTACTTC. As protein: CASSQDRVYEQYF.

This clonotype has just a few counts. The chain combines TRBV5-1 with TRBJ1-6; 10 bases are shared with TRBD1. With 0 bases clipped from V and 2 bases from J, the junction kept 5 bases outside the gene matches. This CDR3 comprises 18 residues. Germline V lookup: CDR1 SGHRS, CDR2 YFSETQ. CDR3 in amino acids: CASSLGQGAIPYNSPLHF. The CDR3 region has the DNA TGCGCCAGCAGCTTGGGACAGGGGGCGATTCCCTATAATTCACCCCTCCACTTT.

This clonotype was picked up many times. The chain uses TRBV6-2 or TRBV6-3 and TRBJ1-2; the D is unclear. CDR3 length equals 13 residues. Between the trimmed V and J ends, which lost 2 bases and 3 bases, there was a span of 7 bases. The germline V gene encodes CDR1 MNHEY and CDR2 SVGEGT. The CDR3, as DNA: TGTGCCAGCAGTTACCGGCAGTACTATGGCTACACCTTC. The encoded protein is CASSYRQYYGYTF.

The chain uses TRBV12-3 or TRBV12-4 and TRBJ2-7, with D uncertain. This CDR3 is 14 amino acids long. The V end was cut by 4 bases, the J end by 3 bases, with 13 bases between. CDR3 nucleotides: TGTGCCAGCAGTTACAGAGGAAGAAACTACGAGCAGTACTTC. Its translation is CASSYRGRNYEQYF.

This clonotype was observed a handful of times. CDR3 region: CASSRWTGLDGYTF. CDR3 DNA sequence: TGTGCCAGCAGCCGATGGACAGGGTTGGATGGCTACACCTTC. The chain carries TRBV12-3 or TRBV12-4 and TRBJ1-2, with 8 positions matching TRBD1. V lost 6 bases, J lost 6 bases, and 9 bases stayed unmatched. The CDR3 has 14 amino acids.

This clonotype was picked up many times. The V call is TRBV6-5, the J call TRBJ1-1; 7 nucleotides agree with TRBD1. The germline gives CDR1 MNHEY, CDR2 SVGAGI. The V gene end was trimmed by 6 bases and the J gene end by 6 bases; junction bases not matched to a gene: 16. The CDR3 totals 16 residues. As DNA, the CDR3 is TGTGCCAGCAGCCGACGACAGGGTCGGTTCGCGGCTGAAGCTTTCTTT. Translation gives CASSRRQGRFAAEAFF.

At least ten counts were recorded for this clonotype. In DNA form, the CDR3 reads TGCGCCAGCAGCACTACGGACAGGGGGTCCTACGAGCAGTACTTC. Encoded protein: CASSTTDRGSYEQYF. V usage is TRBV5-1 and J usage is TRBJ2-7; 10 bases match TRBD1. J gave up 1 base and V 4 bases, and 5 bases lay outside the gene matches. Per germline, CDR1 SGHRS and CDR2 YFSETQ. This CDR3 comprises 15 residues. The full variable domain, completed using reference TRBV5-1 and TRBJ2-7, is KAGVTQTPRYLIKTRGQQVTLSCSPISGHRSVSWYQQTPGQGLQFLFEYFSETQRNKGNFPGRFSGRQFSNSRSEMNVSTLELGDSALYLCASSTTDRGSYEQYFGPGTRLTVT.